What follows describes a single TCR beta chain. Its antigen is not known. V lost 4 bases and J lost 3, with 13 bases in between. This CDR3 contains 14 residues. Germline assignment: CDR1 SQVTM and CDR2 ANQGSEA. Patients with Susac syndrome showed fulfilment of recently defined diagnostic criteria for definite or probable disease. Reverse transcription of 0.5 to 1 ug RNA was performed with random hexamers. Amplification of TCR beta CDR3 across 54 Vbeta and 13 Jbeta was performed with immunoSEQ multiplex PCR. TCRdb re-derived calls from the immunoSEQ multiplex PCR reads in MiXCR, one entry per CDR3 protein. The sample lists over 80,000 distinct CDR3 sequences, roughly 94% seen once, with 0.85% to 1% in the top ten. This entry belongs to a study of CD8 T cells in Susac syndrome. Findings and limits, study-wide: Susac-specific public clones in total CD8+ repertoires numbered about 17; in CD8+ TEMRA repertoires, they numbered five.

The TCR comes from a human donor with Susac syndrome. The source material was CD8+ T cells from PBMCs. V and J are TRBV29-1 and TRBJ1-3; no definite D call. The CDR3 sequence: CSVVGGEFGNTIYF. The CDR3 coding sequence is TGCAGCGTTGTAGGCGGGGAGTTTGGAAACACCATATATTTT. Based on the CDR3 plus reference TRBV29-1 and TRBJ1-3, the full variable domain is SAVISQKPSRDICQRGTSLTIQCQVDSQVTMMFWYRQQPGQSLTLIATANQGSEATYESGFVIDKFPISRPNLTFSTLTVSNMSPEDSSIYLCSVVGGEFGNTIYFGEGSWLTVV.